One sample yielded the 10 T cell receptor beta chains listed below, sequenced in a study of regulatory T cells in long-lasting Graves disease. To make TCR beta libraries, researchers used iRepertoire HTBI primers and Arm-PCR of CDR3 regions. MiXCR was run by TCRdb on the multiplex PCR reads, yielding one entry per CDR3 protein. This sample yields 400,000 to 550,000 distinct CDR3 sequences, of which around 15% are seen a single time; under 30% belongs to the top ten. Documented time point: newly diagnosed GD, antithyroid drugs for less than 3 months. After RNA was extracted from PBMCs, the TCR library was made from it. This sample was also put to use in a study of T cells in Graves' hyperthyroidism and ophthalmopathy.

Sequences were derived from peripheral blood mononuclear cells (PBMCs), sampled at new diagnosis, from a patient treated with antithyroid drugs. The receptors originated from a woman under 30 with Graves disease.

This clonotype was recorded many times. The CDR3 DNA sequence: TGCAGTGCTAGAGATGCGATCTCCATCGACAATGAGCAGTTCTTC. This translates into CSARDAISIDNEQFF. This chain uses TRBV20-1 with TRBJ2-1, with D uncertain. V was clipped by 0 bases and J by 5 bases, with 14 bases between them. Germline values: CDR1 DFQATT, CDR2 SNEGSKA (reference sequence). The CDR3 totals 15 residues.

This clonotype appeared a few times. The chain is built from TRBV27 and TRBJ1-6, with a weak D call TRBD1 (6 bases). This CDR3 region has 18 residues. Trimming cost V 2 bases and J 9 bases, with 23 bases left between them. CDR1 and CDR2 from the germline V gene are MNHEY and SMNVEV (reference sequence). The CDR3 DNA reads TGTGCCAGCAGTTTAAGCCCCCGGCAGGGGCCAAACGGTTCACCCCTCCACTTT. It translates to CASSLSPRQGPNGSPLHF.

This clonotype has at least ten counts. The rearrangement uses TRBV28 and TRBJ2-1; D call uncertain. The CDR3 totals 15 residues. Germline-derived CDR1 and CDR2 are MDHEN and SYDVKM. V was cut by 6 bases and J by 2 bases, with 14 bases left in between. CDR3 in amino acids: CASSPRAVTYNEQFF. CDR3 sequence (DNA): TGTGCCAGCAGCCCTCGCGCGGTAACCTACAATGAGCAGTTCTTC.

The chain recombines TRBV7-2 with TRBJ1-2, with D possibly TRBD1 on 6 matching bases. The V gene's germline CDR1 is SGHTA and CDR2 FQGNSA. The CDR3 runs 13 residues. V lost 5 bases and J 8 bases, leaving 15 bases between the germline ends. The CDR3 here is CASSVTGPGGYTF. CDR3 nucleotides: TGTGCCAGCAGCGTAACAGGGCCGGGAGGCTACACCTTC.

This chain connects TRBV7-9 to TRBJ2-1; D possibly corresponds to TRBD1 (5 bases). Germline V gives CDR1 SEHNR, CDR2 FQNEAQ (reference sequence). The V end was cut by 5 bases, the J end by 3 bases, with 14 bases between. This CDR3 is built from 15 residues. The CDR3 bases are TGTGCCAGCAGCAGAACCACAGGAAACTACAATGAGCAGTTCTTC. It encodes CASSRTTGNYNEQFF.

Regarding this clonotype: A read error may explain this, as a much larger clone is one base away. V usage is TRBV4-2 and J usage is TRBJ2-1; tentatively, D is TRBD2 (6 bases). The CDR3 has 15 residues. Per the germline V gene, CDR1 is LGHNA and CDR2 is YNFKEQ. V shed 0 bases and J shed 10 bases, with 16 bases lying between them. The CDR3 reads CASSQDRIAAYEQFF. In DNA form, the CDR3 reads TGTGCCAGCAGCCAAGATCGGATAGCGGCGTACGAGCAGTTCTTC.

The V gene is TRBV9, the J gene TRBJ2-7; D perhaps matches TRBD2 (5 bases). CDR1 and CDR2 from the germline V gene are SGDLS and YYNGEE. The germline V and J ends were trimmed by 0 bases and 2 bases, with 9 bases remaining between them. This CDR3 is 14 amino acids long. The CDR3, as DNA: TGTGCCAGCAGCGTAGGTGGCGGGCCCTACGAGCAGTACTTC. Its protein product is CASSVGGGPYEQYF.

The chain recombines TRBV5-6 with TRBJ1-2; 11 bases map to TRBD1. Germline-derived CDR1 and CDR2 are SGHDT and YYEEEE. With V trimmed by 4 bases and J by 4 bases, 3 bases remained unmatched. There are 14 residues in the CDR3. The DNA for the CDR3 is TGTGCCAGCAGCGGACAGGGGGCTATCTATGGCTACACCTTC. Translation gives CASSGQGAIYGYTF.

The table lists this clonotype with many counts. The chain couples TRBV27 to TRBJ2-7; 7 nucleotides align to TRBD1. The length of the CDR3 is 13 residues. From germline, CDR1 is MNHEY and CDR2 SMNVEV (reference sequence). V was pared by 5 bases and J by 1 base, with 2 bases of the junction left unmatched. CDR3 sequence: CASSRQGSYEQYF. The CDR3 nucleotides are TGTGCCAGCAGTAGACAGGGTTCCTACGAGCAGTACTTC.

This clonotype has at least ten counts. CDR3 DNA sequence: TGTGCCAGCAGCTTGACTAGCGGACCCCGTCGGGAGACCCAGTACTTC. As protein: CASSLTSGPRRETQYF. The genes are TRBV7-2 and TRBJ2-5, with TRBD2 matching over 9 bases. Germline V gene lookup returns CDR1 SGHTA and CDR2 FQGNSA. CDR3 length: 16 amino acids. With V trimmed by 3 bases and J by 5 bases, 10 bases remained unmatched.